This T cell receptor (beta chain) was observed in a study of cytomegalovirus exposure and HLA in healthy donors. The CDR3 has 14 amino acids. In germline, CDR1 is SGHNT, CDR2 YYREEE (reference sequence). Of note for this clone: One end of the junction varies from germline; a read error may be responsible.

Both 60 Vbeta primers and 13 Jbeta primers went into the PCR. Profiling relied on immunoSEQ multiplex PCR, and the TCRdb table lists in-frame clones only, not all of them. Here the sample spans approximately 100,000 clones, about 68% being singletons. V gene TRBV5-4 combines with J gene TRBJ1-4; 7 bases are a match to TRBD1. Source material: PBMCs. The origin of this receptor is a human donor in good health. The CDR3 coding sequence is TGTGCCAGCAGCGTCCGGGACAGCGGAGAAAAACTGCTTTTT. This codes for CASSVRDSGEKLLF.